This TCR beta chain was documented in a study of beta chain features in type 1 diabetes (dated by TCRdb to between 2018 and 2020). Background for the entire study: Mean age, gender distribution, total cell number and subset yield were not different between patients and healthy donors. The study compared the TCRB repertoires of sorted circulating CD4+ T cell subsets in recently diagnosed type 1 diabetes patients with those in matched healthy donors. Regulatory and stem cell-like memory subsets were isolated from only 8 patients and roughly 8 healthy donors, whereas naive and central memory subsets came from all 30 or so donors. A total of some 100,000,000 sorted cells were examined across all samples, and a strong correlation was observed between cell number per subset and RNA yield.

Study-wide conclusions, independent of this receptor: Because small numbers of individuals were included in the HLA sub-analyses, any influence of HLA type on TCRB rearrangement was left unresolved. Naive, central memory and regulatory TCRB repertoires appeared to be more alike among patients than among healthy donors. PCR might favor shorter templates, but patient and control samples were amplified and corrected together, so any skew would affect both groups equally. In all four CD4+ subsets, TCRB CDR3 length was moderately but significantly shorter in type 1 diabetes patients. At VDJ recombination sites, patients with type 1 diabetes made fewer insertions and deleted more nucleotides, a pattern implying thymic rearrangement abnormalities. Because cDNA was sequenced instead of genomic DNA, highly expressing activated cells could be over-represented, though the groups showed no difference in activation or CD3 levels.

This clone was detected a few times. The target of this receptor is not known. No much larger clone exists at a distance of one base, and base qualities are not known. The junction shows trimming of 6 bases on V and 8 bases on J, plus 23 bases between the germline ends. The CDR3 measures 16 amino acids from cysteine to phenylalanine. Just CDR3 DNA is preserved here, 48 bases in frame from base 1. The germline V gene (reference sequence) sets CDR1 to MNHNY and CDR2 to SVGAGI. The High Capacity cDNA Reverse Transcription Kit was used to reverse transcribe all of the isolated RNA, meaning that expressed TCRB transcripts were what got sequenced. Deep immunoSEQ sequencing was applied to naive, central memory and regulatory T cell samples, giving an average of approximately 4 million total reads per sample. Sorted cells were lysed in RLT buffer and RNA was extracted with DNase-treated RNeasy Micro or Mini kits, depending on cell number. To prevent cross-contamination, each cell subset was processed individually, whereas patient and healthy donor samples were processed jointly. Using the immunoSEQ multiplex PCR, TCRB sequences were amplified from cDNA into 87-bp fragments spanning the CDR3 region. Sequencing of the amplicons was performed on the Illumina HiSeq platform. The authors processed their data as follows. Synthetic template baselines were used to correct PCR bias computationally, reads within Hamming distance 2 were collapsed together, and singletons that could not be merged were discarded. By aligning reads against IMGT, V, D and J genes, CDR3 length, and insertions or deletions at six rearrangement sites were assigned. Within each subset, clonotype counts were normalized to sorted cell number, after which true diversity and Gini coefficients were computed with the tcR R package. Repertoire sharing was quantified using the overlap coefficient calculated on TCRB nucleotide sequences. As a proxy for the pre-selection repertoire, out-of-frame TCRB sequences from naive cells were analyzed. TCRdb took over this immuneACCESS table, retaining in-frame rearrangements with V and J assigned. Such tables are incomplete; in checked studies, under half of the missing clones stem from an unresolved V gene, and the remainder is unexplained. D and trimming come from the DNA, and the V and J calls and clone size come from that table. The sample table records just over 450,000 clones; roughly 30% of these occur just once. The ten largest clonotypes hold about 0.06% of the sample.

Each donor gave one peripheral blood draw, about 100 mL on average, collected into heparinised tubes. Using a panel that included CD45RO, CCR7, CD25, CD127, CD95 and CD27, naive, central memory, regulatory and stem cell-like memory CD4+ T cells were sorted on a BD FACSAria II. All sorted populations exceeded 95% purity. Right away, PBMCs were isolated by Lymphoprep density gradient centrifugation and were stained directly, with no culture step. So that batch effects would be minimized, each experiment stained and sorted samples in pairs, pairing one healthy donor with one patient. The source material was naive CD4+ T cells from blood. The sample's cell subset or site, from its label and the paper: true naive CD4+ T cells. The chain couples TRBV6-6 to TRBJ2-1, with a tentative D gene TRBD1 over 6 matching bases. The origin of this receptor is a man younger than 35 in good health. The CDR3 has the sequence CASRGAGLPLSHEQFF. The bases are TGTGCCAGCAGGGGGGCGGGCCTCCCGCTATCCCATGAGCAGTTCTTC.